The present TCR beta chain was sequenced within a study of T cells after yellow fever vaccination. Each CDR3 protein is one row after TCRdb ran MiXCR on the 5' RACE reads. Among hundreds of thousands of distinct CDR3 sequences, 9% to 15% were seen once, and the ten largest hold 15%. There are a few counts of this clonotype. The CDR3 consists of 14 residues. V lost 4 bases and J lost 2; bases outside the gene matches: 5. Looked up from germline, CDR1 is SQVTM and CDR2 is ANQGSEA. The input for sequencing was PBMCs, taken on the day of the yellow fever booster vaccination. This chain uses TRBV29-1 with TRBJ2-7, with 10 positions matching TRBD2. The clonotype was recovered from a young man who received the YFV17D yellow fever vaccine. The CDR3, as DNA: TGCAGCGTTGCTGATAGCGGGAGGACCTACGAGCAGTACTTC. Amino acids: CSVADSGRTYEQYF.